Presented here are 31 T cell receptor beta chains from one specimen sequenced in a study of beta chain features in type 1 diabetes. Since all of the isolated RNA was reverse transcribed, expressed TCRB transcripts were what got sequenced. TCRdb's copy holds only in-frame clones and misses some; the assay was immunoSEQ multiplex PCR. The data contain 150,000 to 170,000 clones, roughly 8.1% of them singletons. Sequencing was carried out using central memory CD4+ T cells from blood. Receptors originate from a man between 18 and 35 years old in good health.

This chain links TRBV7-2 with TRBJ2-1; TRBD2 is a possible D gene (6 bases). Between the trimmed V and J ends, which lost 5 bases and 0 bases, there was a span of 17 bases. The CDR3 is made up of 17 amino acids. Germline-derived CDR1 and CDR2 are SGHTA and FQGNSA. As DNA, the CDR3 is TGTGCCAGCAGCCCCCCGGGAAGCGGGTACTCCTACAATGAGCAGTTCTTC. Translation: CASSPPGSGYSYNEQFF.

This clone was seen many times. The V call is TRBV29-1, the J call TRBJ1-1; no firm D call. Germline CDR1 is SQVTM and CDR2 is ANQGSEA. V lost 4 bases and J 2 bases, leaving 11 bases between the germline ends. The CDR3 extends over 13 amino acids. The CDR3 DNA reads TGCAGCGTTGTTCGCAGTGGCAACACTGAAGCTTTCTTT. Encoded protein: CSVVRSGNTEAFF.

The chain recombines TRBV18 with TRBJ2-3; TRBD2 matches at 7 bases. The germline CDR1 and CDR2 sequences are KGHSH and LQKENI. CDR3 size: 15 residues. J lost 2 bases, V lost 4 bases, and 6 bases had no gene match. For the CDR3, the DNA is TGTGCCAGCTCACACTCGCGGGGGAACACAGATACGCAGTATTTT. Translating gives CASSHSRGNTDTQYF.

In its sample, this clone was seen a few times. The rearrangement links TRBV2 to TRBJ1-5; D is ambiguous. The CDR3 has 14 amino acids. V gave up 4 bases and J gave up 3 bases, with 10 bases separating them. CDR1 SNHLY and CDR2 FYNNEI come from the germline V gene. The CDR3 is CASSVLEANQPQHF. The CDR3 bases are TGTGCCAGCAGTGTGCTCGAGGCCAATCAGCCCCAGCATTTT.

The chain has TRBV2 and TRBJ2-7; weak D call: TRBD1 (5 bases). From germline, CDR1 is SNHLY and CDR2 FYNNEI. V dropped 7 bases and J dropped 5 bases, with 15 bases sitting between them. CDR3 size: 13 residues. In DNA form, the CDR3 reads TGTGCCAGCAAAAGGGAATTACAGGACGAGCAGTACTTC. Amino acid sequence: CASKRELQDEQYF.

This clone was counted a few times. The chain uses TRBV28 and TRBJ1-1; 9 bases are a match to TRBD1. The CDR3 is 17 residues long. Germline-derived CDR1 and CDR2 are MDHEN and SYDVKM. V shed 2 bases, J shed 2 bases, and the junction held 9 bases outside the gene matches. The CDR3 loop reads CASSLGWGQGYNTEAFF. In nucleotides, the CDR3 is TGTGCCAGCAGTTTAGGTTGGGGACAGGGATACAACACTGAAGCTTTCTTT. Variable domain in full (rest from reference TRBV28 and TRBJ1-1): DVKVTQSSRYLVKRTGEKVFLECVQDMDHENMFWYRQDPGLGLRLIYFSYDVKMKEKGDIPEGYSVSREKKERFSLILESASTNQTSMYLCASSLGWGQGYNTEAFFGQGTRLTVV.

About this clone: One end of the junction fails to match germline, which may point to a read error. The chain is built from TRBV30 and TRBJ1-4; the D gene is possibly TRBD1 (6 bases). CDR3 length: 14 amino acids. Looked up from germline, CDR1 is GTSNPN and CDR2 is SVGIG (reference sequence). CDR3 amino acids: CAWSVTGTSEKLFF. In DNA, the CDR3 is TGTGCCTGGAGTGTAACAGGGACTAGTGAAAAACTGTTTTTT.

Many counts were recorded for this clone. The junction does not match germline at one end; this may be a read error. This sequence joins TRBV7-9 and TRBJ2-3, with 11 bases that match TRBD2. The V gene's germline CDR1 is SEHNR and CDR2 FQNEAQ (reference sequence). This CDR3 is built from 14 residues. The CDR3 bases are TGTGCCAGCAGCCATCCTCTACTAGCGGGAGATTTACTGTGG. It is translated as CASSHPLLAGDLLW.

V usage is TRBV7-9 and J usage is TRBJ2-7; a possible D gene is TRBD1 (5 bases). CDR1 is SEHNR and CDR2 is FQNEAQ in the germline V gene (reference sequence). Trimming removed 5 bases at V and 2 bases at J, with 13 bases between. The CDR3 is 14 residues long. The CDR3 reads CASSRMDTAYEQYF. The DNA of the CDR3 is TGTGCCAGCAGCCGAATGGACACAGCCTACGAGCAGTACTTC.

This chain connects TRBV9 to TRBJ1-2, with D hard to call. The CDR3 has 14 residues. V was trimmed by 4 bases and J by 2 bases, leaving 12 bases between them. Germline CDR1 is SGDLS and CDR2 is YYNGEE. CDR3 protein: CASSPGAENYGYTF. DNA for the CDR3: TGTGCCAGCAGCCCCGGAGCGGAGAACTATGGCTACACCTTC. Using reference TRBV9 and TRBJ1-2 for the parts outside the CDR3, the full variable domain is DSGVTQTPKHLITATGQRVTLRCSPRSGDLSVYWYQQSLDQGLQFLIQYYNGEERAKGNILERFSAQQFPDLHSELNLSSLELGDSALYFCASSPGAENYGYTFGSGTRLTVV.

Comments on this clone: Its ends do not fully match the called genes, so a read error is possible. The chain carries TRBV5-4 and TRBJ2-1, with no clear D. The CDR3 has 13 amino acids. Germline-derived CDR1 and CDR2 are SGHNT and YYREEE (reference sequence). The CDR3 DNA sequence: TGCGCCAGCAGCCAAGAGGTTAACAATGAGCAGTTCTTC. Its translation is CASSQEVNNEQFF.

The chain recombines TRBV6-1 with TRBJ2-3, with D possibly TRBD2 on 6 matching bases. Trimming took 4 bases from V and 2 from J, leaving 13 bases between them. This CDR3 comprises 15 residues. Germline-derived CDR1 and CDR2 are MNHNS and SASEGT. In DNA form, the CDR3 reads TGTGCCAGCAGTGCGACGGGACTCCACACAGATACGCAGTATTTT. It codes for CASSATGLHTDTQYF.

Many counts were recorded for this clone. V is TRBV9 and J is TRBJ2-1, with a tentative D call TRBD2 (6 bases). V gave up 3 bases and J gave up 0 bases, with 16 bases separating them. Germline V lookup: CDR1 SGDLS, CDR2 YYNGEE. This CDR3 has 17 amino acids. This chain's CDR3 is CASSADGGLPSYNEQFF. The CDR3 DNA sequence: TGTGCCAGCAGCGCCGACGGAGGACTACCCTCCTACAATGAGCAGTTCTTC.

The V gene is TRBV6-5, the J gene TRBJ2-5; 8 bases agree with TRBD2. The CDR3 runs 15 residues. Germline V CDR1 and CDR2: MNHEY, SVGAGI. V lost 5 bases and J lost 5; bases outside the gene matches: 10. CDR3 in DNA: TGTGCCAGCAGTCCCTACCGACTAGCGTTGGAGACCCAGTACTTC. Translation gives CASSPYRLALETQYF.

This chain links TRBV13 with TRBJ1-2; D not certain. Germline values: CDR1 PRHDT, CDR2 FYEKMQ (reference sequence). The CDR3 has 14 amino acids. Trimming took 5 bases from V and 0 from J, leaving 10 bases between them. CDR3 sequence reads: CASSQARTNYGYTF. The CDR3 bases are TGTGCCAGCAGCCAAGCGCGGACTAACTATGGCTACACCTTC.

This clone was seen a handful of times. The chain carries TRBV29-1 and TRBJ2-5; 11 nucleotides align to TRBD2. Germline V lookup: CDR1 SQVTM, CDR2 ANQGSEA. J gave up 1 base and V 7 bases, and 11 bases lay outside the gene matches. This CDR3 is 16 amino acids long. CDR3 loop: CSEKKKGTSGQETQYF. CDR3 in DNA: TGCAGCGAGAAAAAGAAAGGGACTAGCGGCCAAGAGACCCAGTACTTC.

The V and J genes are TRBV14 and TRBJ1-1, with D uncertain. The CDR3 has 13 amino acids. Germline CDR1 reads SGHDN; CDR2 reads FVKESK. V shed 1 base and J shed 5 bases, with 8 bases lying between them. The CDR3 spells CASSQVPTTEAFF. The CDR3 DNA follows: TGTGCCAGCAGCCAAGTGCCTACTACTGAAGCTTTCTTT.

This clone has more than one count but fewer than ten. The rearrangement joins TRBV4-1 to TRBJ1-2, with D possibly being TRBD1 (6 bases). V gave up 3 bases and J gave up 4 bases, with 12 bases separating them. Looked up from germline, CDR1 is MGHRA and CDR2 is YSYEKL. The CDR3 loop spans 14 amino acids. This CDR3 is CASSHYDRIYGYTF. CDR3 DNA sequence: TGCGCCAGCAGCCATTACGACAGGATCTATGGCTACACCTTC.

The J gene is TRBJ1-5, the V gene TRBV6-6; 7 bases are a match to TRBD1. The V segment lost 4 bases and the J segment 2 bases; nucleotides outside the gene matches: 8. Germline assignment: CDR1 MNHNY and CDR2 SVGAGI (reference sequence). CDR3 length: 16 amino acids. DNA of the CDR3: TGTGCCAGCAGTTGGGGACAGATCGGGGGCAATCAGCCCCAGCATTTT. As protein: CASSWGQIGGNQPQHF.

This clone has at least ten counts. J is TRBJ2-1 and V is TRBV29-1; 10 nucleotides align to TRBD1. Germline trimming cut 4 bases from V and 6 bases from J; bases unmatched to any gene: 9. The germline gives CDR1 SQVTM, CDR2 ANQGSEA. The CDR3 runs to 15 residues. The CDR3 sequence: CSVGRAGQGINEQFF. Here the CDR3 DNA reads TGCAGCGTTGGTCGGGCGGGACAGGGGATCAATGAGCAGTTCTTC.

The genes are TRBV9 and TRBJ2-5; TRBD2 matches 7 bases. Germline V gene data show CDR1 as SGDLS and CDR2 as YYNGEE. The CDR3 covers 15 residues. V was clipped by 4 bases and J by 2 bases; unmatched bases: 8. CDR3 bases: TGTGCCAGCAGCCCCCGGGCTAGCGGACAAGAGACCCAGTACTTC. Protein sequence: CASSPRASGQETQYF.

The V gene is TRBV7-9, the J gene TRBJ2-3, with no clear D. Germline V gene data show CDR1 as SEHNR and CDR2 as FQNEAQ (reference sequence). Trimming stripped 6 bases from V and 3 bases from J, with 7 bases between. The CDR3 extends over 12 amino acids. The CDR3 is CASRQQTDTQYF. DNA of the CDR3: TGTGCCAGCAGACAACAGACAGATACGCAGTATTTT. Combining the CDR3 with reference TRBV7-9 and TRBJ2-3 gives the whole variable domain DTGVSQNPRHKITKRGQNVTFRCDPISEHNRLYWYRQTLGQGPEFLTYFQNEAQLEKSRLLSDRFSAERPKGSFSTLEIQRTEQGDSAMYLCASRQQTDTQYFGPGTRLTVL.

This clone turned up a few times. The V and J genes are TRBV7-3 and TRBJ2-1; D perhaps matches TRBD2 (5 bases). This CDR3 is 12 amino acids long. The germline CDR1 and CDR2 sequences are SGHTA and FQGTGA. Trimming stripped 9 bases from V and 4 bases from J, with 10 bases between. CDR3 amino acids: CASQDSYNEQFF. CDR3 DNA: TGTGCCAGTCAGGACTCATACAATGAGCAGTTCTTC.

The chain recombines TRBV14 with TRBJ2-7; a possible D gene is TRBD2 (5 bases). V lost 1 base to trimming and J lost 4 bases, with 8 bases between them. The CDR3 contains 13 residues. Germline CDR1 SGHDN, CDR2 FVKESK. CDR3 loop: CASSQGLRYEQYF. DNA of the CDR3: TGTGCCAGCAGCCAAGGACTAAGATACGAGCAGTACTTC.

This clone appeared a few times. The chain couples TRBV4-3 to TRBJ2-5; 7 bases align to TRBD1. The V gene's germline CDR1 is LGHNA and CDR2 YSLEER. V lost 4 bases, J lost 4 bases, and 3 bases stayed unmatched. The CDR3 length is 13 residues. CDR3 coding DNA: TGCGCCAGCAGCCTGACAGGGAGAGAGACCCAGTACTTC. Translating it yields CASSLTGRETQYF.

The chain uses TRBV7-9 and TRBJ1-1; tentative D call: TRBD1 (6 bases). The CDR3 spans 13 residues. The ends were cut back, 5 bases at V and 6 bases at J, with 13 bases in the middle. Germline CDR1 SEHNR, CDR2 FQNEAQ (reference sequence). The CDR3 nucleotides are TGTGCCAGCAGCGGGCAGGGGATATCTGAAGCTTTCTTT. As protein: CASSGQGISEAFF.

The V gene is TRBV19, the J gene TRBJ1-2; possible D gene TRBD1, 5 bases. V dropped 4 bases and J dropped 4 bases, with 13 bases sitting between them. There are 14 residues in the CDR3. Germline CDR1 and CDR2: LNHDA and SQIVND (reference sequence). This CDR3 is CASSTRTPVYGYTF. CDR3 nucleotides: TGTGCCAGTAGTACCCGGACACCGGTCTATGGCTACACCTTC.

This sequence joins TRBV30 and TRBJ1-6; D is unresolved. This CDR3 comprises 13 residues. Germline-derived CDR1 and CDR2 are GTSNPN and SVGIG (reference sequence). Between the trimmed V and J ends, which lost 3 bases and 10 bases, there was a span of 13 bases. The CDR3 is CAWRKGSGSPLHF. The CDR3 DNA is TGTGCCTGGAGGAAGGGTTCGGGGTCACCCCTCCACTTT.

The DNA for the CDR3 is TGCAGCGTGGAGGGACCCCCTGTTTTCTTT. This gives the protein CSVEGPPVFF. The chain uses TRBV29-1 and TRBJ1-1; D is perhaps TRBD1 (5 bases). Germline CDR1 is SQVTM and CDR2 is ANQGSEA. Trimming took 6 bases from V and 13 from J, leaving 15 bases between them. This CDR3 has 10 residues.

The chain has TRBV4-1 and TRBJ1-6; TRBD1 matches at 12 bases. Unmatched junction bases numbered 7, after V lost 0 bases and J lost 7 bases. The germline CDR1 and CDR2 sequences are MGHRA and YSYEKL. The CDR3 spans 18 residues. CDR3 nucleotides: TGCGCCAGCAGCCAAGATCGGGGACAGGGGGCCATCAATTCACCCCTCCACTTT. Protein: CASSQDRGQGAINSPLHF.

The chain couples TRBV28 to TRBJ2-4; TRBD2 matches at 7 bases. Germline values: CDR1 MDHEN, CDR2 SYDVKM. The CDR3 sequence is 13 residues long. The junction had 4 bases not matched to a gene; V was cut back by 6 bases and J by 5 bases. The CDR3 is CASRAGFENIQYF. The CDR3 coding sequence is TGTGCCAGCAGAGCGGGATTTGAAAACATTCAGTACTTC.